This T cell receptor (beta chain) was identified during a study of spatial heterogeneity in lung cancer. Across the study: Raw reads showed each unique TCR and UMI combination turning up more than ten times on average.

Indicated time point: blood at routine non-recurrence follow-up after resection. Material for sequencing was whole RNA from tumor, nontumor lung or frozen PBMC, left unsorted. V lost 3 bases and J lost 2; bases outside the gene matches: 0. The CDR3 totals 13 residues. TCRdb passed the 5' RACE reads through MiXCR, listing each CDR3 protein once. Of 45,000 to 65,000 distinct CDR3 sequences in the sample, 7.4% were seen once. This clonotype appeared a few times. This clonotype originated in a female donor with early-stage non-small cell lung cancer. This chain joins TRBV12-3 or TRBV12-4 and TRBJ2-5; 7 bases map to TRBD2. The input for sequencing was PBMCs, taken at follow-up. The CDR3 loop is CASSFGGQETQYF. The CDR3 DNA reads TGTGCCAGCAGTTTCGGGGGGCAAGAGACCCAGTACTTC.